This entry lists 19 T cell receptor beta chains sequenced from one sample in a study of cytomegalovirus exposure and HLA in healthy donors. This PCR relied on a set of 60 Vbeta primers and 13 Jbeta primers. The protocol was immunoSEQ multiplex PCR, while the TCRdb copy is restricted to in-frame clones and leaves out a portion. Among around 70,000 clones listed, about four fifths were seen once. Sequenced input: PBMCs. Source of these receptors: a woman aged 40 to 50 in good health and CMV-seropositive.

This CDR3 reads CSVEGVGGEKLFF. The CDR3 nucleotides are TGCAGCGTTGAGGGCGTGGGTGGTGAAAAACTGTTTTTT. The chain carries TRBV29-1 and TRBJ1-4; no clear D. V lost 3 bases and J 7 bases, leaving 12 bases between the germline ends. From germline, CDR1 is SQVTM and CDR2 ANQGSEA. The CDR3 consists of 13 residues.

This chain uses TRBV6-1 with TRBJ1-5, with D possibly being TRBD1 (6 bases). Trimming removed 6 bases from V and 4 bases from J, with 13 bases in between. The CDR3 has 14 residues. The germline V gene has CDR1 MNHNS and CDR2 SASEGT. The CDR3 protein is CASRHRDGNQPQHF. The CDR3 DNA sequence: TGTGCCAGCAGACACAGGGATGGGAATCAGCCCCAGCATTTT.

The chain links TRBV6-6 to TRBJ2-7, with D perhaps matching TRBD2 (6 bases). This CDR3 is built from 14 residues. CDR1 and CDR2 from the germline V gene are MNHNY and SVGAGI (reference sequence). V was trimmed by 1 base and J by 7 bases, leaving 14 bases between them. CDR3 DNA sequence: TGTGCCAGCAGTTACTTGGGGGGTCCGGAAGAGCAGTACTTC. The encoded protein is CASSYLGGPEEQYF.

The chain joins TRBV11-2 to TRBJ2-3; D call uncertain. Trimming removed 1 base at V and 3 bases at J, with 8 bases between. The CDR3 totals 14 residues. Germline CDR1 reads SGHAT; CDR2 reads FQNNGV. CDR3 coding DNA: TGTGCCAGCAGCTTAGGTGTCTTTACAGATACGCAGTATTTT. Translating it yields CASSLGVFTDTQYF.

The CDR3 region has the DNA TGCGCCAGCAGCCCCCGAGGCGGCCACACCTTAAGCTATGGCTACACCTTC. It translates to CASSPRGGHTLSYGYTF. V is TRBV5-1 and J is TRBJ1-2, with D unresolved. V lost 4 bases and J 4 bases, leaving 23 bases between the germline ends. This CDR3 has 17 residues. CDR1 and CDR2 (germline): SGHRS, YFSETQ. Full variable domain (rest looked up from reference TRBV5-1 and TRBJ1-2): KAGVTQTPRYLIKTRGQQVTLSCSPISGHRSVSWYQQTPGQGLQFLFEYFSETQRNKGNFPGRFSGRQFSNSRSEMNVSTLELGDSALYLCASSPRGGHTLSYGYTFGSGTRLTVV.

This clone was detected once. The junction does not match germline at one end; this may be a read error. The chain employs TRBV5-1 and TRBJ1-6; 9 positions agree with TRBD1. Per germline, CDR1 SGHRS and CDR2 YFSETQ. The CDR3 extends over 15 amino acids. In DNA, the CDR3 is TGCGCCAGCAGCTTGGAGGGGACAGGGTTCTCCCCCCTCTACTTT. Translated: CASSLEGTGFSPLYF.

This clone was detected only once. Sequence at one end of the junction differs from germline and may be a read error. Other DNA sequences from this sample encode an identical CDR3 as well. The chain carries TRBV7-2 and TRBJ1-1; D unclear. The CDR3 sequence is 13 residues long. Germline CDR1 SGHTA, CDR2 FQGNSA. The chain's CDR3 is CASSLTMNTEAFF. The CDR3 nucleotides read TGTGCCAGCAGCTTAACAATGAACACCGAAGCTTTCTTT.

The chain has TRBV28 and TRBJ2-7, with a possible D match to TRBD1 (6 bases). The CDR3 has 13 amino acids. Trimming stripped 11 bases from V and 3 bases from J, with 17 bases between. Germline V lookup: CDR1 MDHEN, CDR2 SYDVKM. The CDR3 sequence is CAAGLTGFYEQYF. CDR3 in DNA: TGTGCCGCAGGATTGACAGGTTTCTACGAGCAGTACTTC.

Only a few counts were recorded for this clone. The chain joins TRBV21-1 to TRBJ1-2; the D call in the table, TRBD1, was not verified against the DNA. TRBV21-1 is a listed pseudogene. This CDR3 is built from 12 residues. CDR3 DNA sequence: TGTGCCAGCCCGGGACAGGGCTTTGGCTACACCTTC. Translation gives CASPGQGFGYTF.

This clone was detected a few times. DNA of the CDR3: TGTGCCAGCAGCTCCGGCGGGGCCGGGGAGCTGTTTTTT. Amino acids: CASSSGGAGELFF. The V gene is TRBV7-8, the J gene TRBJ2-2, with D perhaps matching TRBD2 (6 bases). Trimming removed 4 bases from V and 6 bases from J, with 9 bases in between. Germline V CDR1 and CDR2: SGHVS, FQNEAQ. The CDR3 runs 13 residues.

The V call is TRBV29-1, the J call TRBJ1-2; 7 positions match TRBD1. Germline lookup yields CDR1 SQVTM and CDR2 ANQGSEA. This CDR3 contains 14 residues. Germline trimming cut 0 bases from V and 4 bases from J; bases unmatched to any gene: 5. In nucleotides, the CDR3 is TGCAGCGTTGAAGAGCCGGGACAGCCCTATGGCTACACCTTC. Encoded protein: CSVEEPGQPYGYTF.

V is TRBV15 and J is TRBJ1-4; D is uncertain. This CDR3 region has 15 residues. The germline V gene has CDR1 LNHNV and CDR2 YYDKDF (reference sequence). Deletions cut 0 bases from V and 2 bases from J, with 7 bases between. CDR3 in DNA: TGTGCCACCAGCAGAGATCCGCGGACTAATGAAAAACTGTTTTTT. The encoded protein is CATSRDPRTNEKLFF.

The chain links TRBV11-3 to TRBJ2-2; D might be TRBD1 (5 bases). The CDR3 spans 15 residues. Trimming took off 2 bases at V and 3 bases at J, with 10 bases between the two ends. Germline V gives CDR1 SGHNT, CDR2 YENEEA. Here the CDR3 DNA reads TGTGCCAGCAGCTTAAGGATAGGGGACACCGGGGAGCTGTTTTTT. Amino acids: CASSLRIGDTGELFF.

The gene calls are TRBV9 and TRBJ2-7; 14 bases line up with TRBD2. With V trimmed by 2 bases and J by 2 bases, 3 bases remained unmatched. CDR1 is SGDLS and CDR2 is YYNGEE in the germline V gene. The CDR3 runs 16 residues. This chain's CDR3 is CASSVEGLAGAYEQYF. The CDR3 DNA sequence: TGTGCCAGCAGCGTTGAGGGACTAGCGGGGGCCTACGAGCAGTACTTC. Based on the CDR3 plus reference TRBV9 and TRBJ2-7, the full variable domain is DSGVTQTPKHLITATGQRVTLRCSPRSGDLSVYWYQQSLDQGLQFLIQYYNGEERAKGNILERFSAQQFPDLHSELNLSSLELGDSALYFCASSVEGLAGAYEQYFGPGTRLTVT.

This clone has just one count. V gene TRBV7-3 combines with J gene TRBJ2-1, with D unclear. The germline V gene encodes CDR1 SGHTA and CDR2 FQGTGA. The CDR3 covers 15 residues. Between the trimmed V and J ends, which lost 0 bases and 10 bases, there was a span of 16 bases. This CDR3 is CASSLTLAGPGEQFF. CDR3 DNA: TGTGCCAGCAGCTTAACGTTGGCAGGTCCTGGGGAGCAGTTCTTC.

The rearrangement links TRBV6-1 to TRBJ1-1, with D hard to call. Trimming left V 2 bases short and J 8 bases short, with 15 bases between. The CDR3 contains 14 residues. Germline loops: CDR1 MNHNS, CDR2 SASEGT. The CDR3 DNA reads as TGTGCCAGCAGTGAAAGACACCTGGGTGGAGAAGCTTTCTTT. Amino acid sequence: CASSERHLGGEAFF.

The chain joins TRBV6-6 to TRBJ2-7; 10 positions match TRBD2. The CDR3 loop spans 14 amino acids. Germline trimming cut 10 bases from V and 3 bases from J; bases unmatched to any gene: 9. Germline V gives CDR1 MNHNY, CDR2 SVGAGI (reference sequence). The CDR3 sequence is CATQERGGDYEQYF. The CDR3 DNA reads TGTGCCACCCAGGAGCGGGGGGGGGACTACGAGCAGTACTTC.

The chain uses TRBV28 and TRBJ2-7, with 12 positions matching TRBD2. Germline CDR1 MDHEN, CDR2 SYDVKM. The V and J ends lost 3 bases and 4 bases, in that order; junction bases with no gene match: 7. There are 16 residues in the CDR3. The CDR3 sequence: CASSFQLAGGLYEQYF. CDR3 nucleotide sequence: TGTGCCAGCAGTTTCCAACTAGCGGGGGGACTTTACGAGCAGTACTTC.

This clone was observed a handful of times. The CDR3 nucleotides are TGCAGCGTTGAAGATATTGGGGGGGCCCGGGGGGAGACCCAGTACTTC. Translation: CSVEDIGGARGETQYF. The chain recombines TRBV29-1 with TRBJ2-5; a possible D gene is TRBD2 (7 bases). V was trimmed by 0 bases and J by 5 bases, leaving 19 bases between them. This CDR3 contains 16 residues. Germline lookup yields CDR1 SQVTM and CDR2 ANQGSEA.